A single sample gave rise to the 22 T cell receptor beta chains below, sequenced in a study of T-cell reconstitution after alpha-beta-depleted transplantation in children. It was with unique molecular identifiers that the TCRbeta library was prepared. MiXCR, run by TCRdb on the PCR reads, gives a single entry per CDR3 protein. The sample yields 180,000 or so distinct CDR3 sequences, about 6% seen once. The sample consisted of PBMCs, taken before TCRalphabeta/CD19-depleted stem cell transplant. The receptor source for this set is a girl under three years old with combined immunodeficiency, due to receive a stem cell transplant.

This clonotype was seen at least ten times. The chain is built from TRBV24-1 and TRBJ2-2; a weak D match, TRBD1 (6 bases). Trimming took 4 bases from V and 5 from J, leaving 16 bases between them. The CDR3 extends over 16 amino acids. Germline CDR1 reads KGHDR; CDR2 reads SFDVKD. The chain's CDR3 is CATSDLGRGETGELFF. The CDR3 nucleotides are TGTGCCACCAGTGACCTGGGCAGGGGCGAGACCGGGGAGCTGTTTTTT.

At least ten counts were recorded for this clonotype. The CDR3 region has the DNA TGTGCCAGCAGTTACCCGAATGGGGGCTACACCTTC. It specifies CASSYPNGGYTF. The chain carries TRBV6-5 and TRBJ1-2; D not certain. Germline V gives CDR1 MNHEY, CDR2 SVGAGI. The CDR3 contains 12 residues. The germline V and J ends were trimmed by 2 bases and 8 bases, with 9 bases remaining between them.

The rearrangement links TRBV7-3 to TRBJ2-1; D is uncertain. Germline CDR1 SGHTA, CDR2 FQGTGA. The CDR3 loop spans 13 amino acids. V was cut by 1 base and J by 9 bases, with 10 bases left in between. DNA for the CDR3: TGTGCCAGCAGCTTAAGGCTAGACGTTGAGCAGTTCTTC. This gives the protein CASSLRLDVEQFF.

The table lists this clonotype with many counts. The rearrangement links TRBV12-3 or TRBV12-4 to TRBJ2-1; 7 bases line up with TRBD2. After removal of 6 bases from V and 1 base from J, the junction contained 9 bases not matched to a gene. This CDR3 is built from 16 residues. CDR3 nucleotides: TGTGCCAGCAGCCCTCTTGCCGGGGGGTCCTACAATGAGCAGTTCTTC. This gives the protein CASSPLAGGSYNEQFF.

This clonotype turned up a few times. V and J are TRBV14 and TRBJ2-7, with TRBD1 matching over 10 bases. CDR3 size: 16 residues. Losses at the gene ends were 4 bases for V and 3 bases for J; bases not matched to a gene: 9. Germline lookup yields CDR1 SGHDN and CDR2 FVKESK. CDR3 coding DNA: TGTGCCAGCAGCCCTATCGGGACAGGGGTCCTCTACGAGCAGTACTTC. Its translation is CASSPIGTGVLYEQYF.

This clonotype was observed many times. The V gene is TRBV5-1, the J gene TRBJ2-3; 8 bases match TRBD1. V shed 1 base and J 0 bases; nucleotides not matched to a gene: 7. There are 17 residues in the CDR3. In germline, CDR1 is SGHRS, CDR2 YFSETQ. The CDR3: CASSLIRDRPSTDTQYF. Here the CDR3 DNA reads TGCGCCAGCAGCTTGATTCGGGACAGGCCAAGCACAGATACGCAGTATTTT.

Many counts were recorded for this clonotype. The chain links TRBV29-1 to TRBJ2-3, with a tentative D call TRBD1 (6 bases). Trimming removed 3 bases from V and 0 bases from J, with 19 bases in between. The CDR3 covers 17 residues. CDR1 is SQVTM, CDR2 ANQGSEA, per germline. CDR3 protein: CSVEGSYRDSSTDTQYF. CDR3 nucleotide sequence: TGCAGCGTTGAGGGATCTTACAGGGATTCTAGCACAGATACGCAGTATTTT.

This clonotype was counted many times. The gene calls are TRBV7-9 and TRBJ2-7, with unresolved D. Germline V lookup: CDR1 SEHNR, CDR2 FQNEAQ (reference sequence). V was pared by 8 bases and J by 0 bases, with 2 bases between. The CDR3 has 10 amino acids. The CDR3 region has the DNA TGTGCCAGCCCCTCCTACGAGCAGTACTTC. Translated: CASPSYEQYF.

V is TRBV2 and J is TRBJ2-3; D gene uncertain. The germline CDR1 and CDR2 sequences are SNHLY and FYNNEI. This CDR3 has 13 residues. Trimming shortened V by 10 bases and J by 2 bases, and 13 bases separated the two germline ends. CDR3 region: CATTGAPTDTQYF. CDR3 bases: TGTGCCACCACCGGAGCACCCACAGATACGCAGTATTTT.

This clonotype was detected many times. The genes are TRBV12-3 or TRBV12-4 and TRBJ2-7; D call uncertain. The CDR3 totals 15 residues. Trimming stripped 0 bases from V and 1 base from J, with 10 bases between. CDR3 protein: CASSLAGSKSYEQYF. The CDR3 bases are TGTGCCAGCAGTTTAGCGGGGTCAAAATCCTACGAGCAGTACTTC.

This clonotype was seen repeatedly, ten times or more. The gene calls are TRBV9 and TRBJ2-7; the D gene is possibly TRBD1 (6 bases). In germline, CDR1 is SGDLS, CDR2 YYNGEE. V was clipped by 2 bases and J by 0 bases, with 12 bases between them. The CDR3 loop spans 15 amino acids. The CDR3 is CASSVGQHSSYEQYF. CDR3 coding DNA: TGTGCCAGCAGCGTCGGACAGCACTCCTCCTACGAGCAGTACTTC.

Worth noting for this clonotype: A read error is possible here, since a much larger clone lies one base away. The CDR3 sequence: CSVDQRGSSYNKQFF. CDR3 in DNA: TGCAGCGTTGATCAGCGGGGGAGCTCCTACAATAAGCAGTTCTTC. This chain joins TRBV29-1 and TRBJ2-1, with 8 bases that match TRBD2. In germline, CDR1 is SQVTM, CDR2 ANQGSEA. This CDR3 spans 15 amino acids.

In this sample, this clonotype turned up many times. This chain uses TRBV4-2 with TRBJ2-1, with a weak D call TRBD2 (7 bases). Germline V gene sequence: CDR1 LGHNA, CDR2 YNFKEQ. The CDR3 length is 16 residues. Trimming removed 0 bases at V and 5 bases at J, with 14 bases between. This chain's CDR3 is CASSQDGGGRNNEQFF. CDR3 DNA sequence: TGTGCCAGCAGCCAAGATGGGGGGGGCCGCAACAATGAGCAGTTCTTC.

This clonotype was seen repeatedly, ten times or more. The chain employs TRBV29-1 and TRBJ2-7, with 9 bases that match TRBD1. The CDR3 length is 12 residues. Losses at the gene ends were 3 bases for V and 4 bases for J; bases not matched to a gene: 1. CDR1 and CDR2 (germline): SQVTM, ANQGSEA. The CDR3 protein is CSVEGTGYEQYF. Written as DNA, the CDR3 is TGCAGCGTTGAGGGGACAGGGTACGAGCAGTACTTC.

This clonotype was detected only a few times. This chain joins TRBV28 and TRBJ1-2, with a possible D match to TRBD1 (5 bases). The V end was cut by 2 bases, the J end by 0 bases, with 13 bases between. The germline CDR1 and CDR2 sequences are MDHEN and SYDVKM. CDR3 size: 16 residues. The CDR3 DNA follows: TGTGCCAGCAGTTTAACAGGATCAGGAGCTAACTATGGCTACACCTTC. Its translation is CASSLTGSGANYGYTF.

At least ten counts were recorded for this clonotype. This chain links TRBV7-2 with TRBJ2-5; 14 bases map to TRBD2. Germline CDR1 reads SGHTA; CDR2 reads FQGNSA. J gave up 5 bases and V 10 bases, and 12 bases lay outside the gene matches. CDR3 length: 16 residues. CDR3 loop: CATQLGLAGVGETQYF. For the CDR3, the DNA is TGTGCCACCCAACTGGGACTAGCGGGAGTCGGGGAGACCCAGTACTTC.

This clonotype was recorded at least ten times. The CDR3 DNA reads as TGTGCCAGCAGTTTGATTAGCGGGGACTACGAGCAGTACTTC. It is translated as CASSLISGDYEQYF. J is TRBJ2-7 and V is TRBV28, with TRBD2 matching over 8 bases. Unmatched junction bases numbered 4, after V lost 3 bases and J lost 3 bases. The germline CDR1 and CDR2 sequences are MDHEN and SYDVKM. The CDR3 covers 14 residues.

This clonotype was detected a few times. This chain links TRBV7-2 with TRBJ2-1; the D gene is possibly TRBD2 (7 bases). The CDR3 length is 14 residues. The germline CDR1 and CDR2 sequences are SGHTA and FQGNSA. V shed 4 bases and J shed 9 bases, with 16 bases lying between them. The CDR3 protein is CASSSRWGGLEQFF. CDR3 in DNA: TGTGCCAGCAGCTCGCGTTGGGGGGGGCTTGAGCAGTTCTTC.

This clonotype was seen at least ten times. The V call is TRBV28, the J call TRBJ2-5; D assignment may be TRBD1 or TRBD2 (5 bases each). V shed 4 bases and J shed 3 bases, with 18 bases lying between them. CDR3 size: 16 residues. CDR1 is MDHEN and CDR2 is SYDVKM in the germline V gene. The CDR3 sequence: CASSSDRDLSEETQYF. CDR3 DNA: TGTGCCAGCAGTTCCGACCGGGACCTAAGCGAAGAGACCCAGTACTTC.

This clonotype was counted many times. The genes are TRBV3-1 and TRBJ2-7, with 10 bases matching TRBD2. V shed 0 bases, J shed 0 bases, and the junction held 8 bases outside the gene matches. Germline CDR1 is LGHDT and CDR2 is YNNKEL (reference sequence). This CDR3 spans 18 amino acids. The CDR3 sequence is CASSQDSRLAGYSYEQYF. The CDR3 nucleotides read TGTGCCAGCAGCCAAGATAGTCGACTAGCGGGTTACTCCTACGAGCAGTACTTC.

This clonotype was counted many times. The chain joins TRBV3-1 to TRBJ2-6; no reliable D call. The germline CDR1 and CDR2 sequences are LGHDT and YNNKEL (reference sequence). This CDR3 comprises 16 residues. V lost 0 bases and J 4 bases, leaving 10 bases between the germline ends. Here the CDR3 DNA reads TGTGCCAGCAGCCAAGATAGTCTGGGAGGGGCCAACGTCCTGACTTTC. Its protein is CASSQDSLGGANVLTF.

This clonotype was seen at least ten times. The chain couples TRBV7-9 to TRBJ2-3; 9 nucleotides line up with TRBD1. The germline V gene has CDR1 SEHNR and CDR2 FQNEAQ (reference sequence). The CDR3 loop spans 14 amino acids. J gave up 2 bases and V 5 bases, and 2 bases lay outside the gene matches. This CDR3 is CASSRDRATDTQYF. The CDR3 coding sequence is TGTGCCAGCAGCCGGGACAGGGCCACAGATACGCAGTATTTT.